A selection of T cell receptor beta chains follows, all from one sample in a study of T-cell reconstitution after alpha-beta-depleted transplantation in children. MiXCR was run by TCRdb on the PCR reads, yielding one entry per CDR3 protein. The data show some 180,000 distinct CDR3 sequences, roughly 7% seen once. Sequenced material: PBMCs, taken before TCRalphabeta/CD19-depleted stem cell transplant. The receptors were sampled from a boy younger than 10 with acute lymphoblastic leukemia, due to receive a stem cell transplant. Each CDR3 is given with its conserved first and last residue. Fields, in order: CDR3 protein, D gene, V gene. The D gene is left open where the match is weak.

CDR3: CSVVGGGNEQFF
D: NA
V: TRBV29-1

CDR3: CASALAGDTGELFF
D: TRBD2
V: TRBV5-1

CDR3: CSASPLAGVGTQYF
D: TRBD2
V: TRBV20-1

CDR3: CASSEPGGTEAFF
D: NA
V: TRBV25-1

CDR3: CASSTRDISNQPQHF
D: NA
V: TRBV19

CDR3: CASTPRVAGNTDTQYF
D: TRBD2
V: TRBV10-2

CDR3: CASSVVPSGGRNEQFF
D: TRBD2
V: TRBV9

CDR3: CASRTGNNQPQHF
D: TRBD1
V: TRBV27

CDR3: CASSYPTGEQYF
D: NA
V: TRBV5-1

CDR3: CASSRVRDGYEQYF
D: NA
V: TRBV28

CDR3: CASSQGGGDEQFF
D: TRBD2
V: TRBV4-3

CDR3: CASERASDRSGYTQYF
D: TRBD2
V: TRBV28

CDR3: CASSSGRGYGYTF
D: NA
V: TRBV7-3

CDR3: CSVTTGHSSYEQYF
D: NA
V: TRBV29-1

CDR3: CASSFFTGELFF
D: NA
V: TRBV7-2

CDR3: CASRENRAPPRHIQYF
D: NA
V: TRBV2

CDR3: CASSLGAQGITYEQYF
D: TRBD1
V: TRBV7-9

CDR3: CASSPLGRRQGVKYEQYF
D: TRBD1
V: TRBV11-2

CDR3: CASSLVDTQYF
D: NA
V: TRBV5-1

CDR3: CASSISSYSNQPQHF
D: NA
V: TRBV6-5

CDR3: CASSSALAENTGELFF
D: TRBD2
V: TRBV7-2

CDR3: CASSFNIETQYF
D: NA
V: TRBV5-6

CDR3: CASSWRGVNEQFF
D: NA
V: TRBV28

CDR3: CASSSRLAGVNEQYF
D: TRBD2
V: TRBV19

CDR3: CASSYFHEQYF
D: NA
V: TRBV6-2/TRBV6-3

CDR3: CASSEFINNEQFF
D: NA
V: TRBV2

CDR3: CASGFSGGEQFF
D: TRBD2
V: TRBV10-2

CDR3: CASSLIENTEAFF
D: NA
V: TRBV7-3

CDR3: CASTIRSYEQFF
D: NA
V: TRBV12-3/TRBV12-4

CDR3: CASSLRSGRRHEQFF
D: TRBD2
V: TRBV28

CDR3: CASSLLGQGRGLGEQYF
D: TRBD1
V: TRBV28

CDR3: CSARAPQTGQGLYEQYF
D: TRBD1
V: TRBV20-1

CDR3: CASSLVGIRSPLHF
D: NA
V: TRBV7-2

CDR3: CASSLFPRASGGDTQYF
D: TRBD2
V: TRBV27

CDR3: CASSLSVTGTGEQFF
D: TRBD1
V: TRBV5-5

CDR3: CASSLRRPGTGLDTQYF
D: TRBD1
V: TRBV7-3

CDR3: CSARDGQKSPLHF
D: NA
V: TRBV20-1

CDR3: CSARSTGTSEAGELFF
D: TRBD2
V: TRBV20-1

CDR3: CASSGSFEPYGYTF
D: NA
V: TRBV6-2/TRBV6-3

CDR3: CSVERTGANTGELFF
D: TRBD1
V: TRBV29-1

CDR3: CASSSGLAIDEQYF
D: NA
V: TRBV7-9

CDR3: CASSWGTVPSSYEQYF
D: TRBD1
V: TRBV7-2

CDR3: CASSSGRNLNEKLFF
D: NA
V: TRBV6-5

CDR3: CASRRQDIQYF
D: NA
V: TRBV6-2/TRBV6-3

CDR3: CASSPYGPRRQFF
D: NA
V: TRBV14